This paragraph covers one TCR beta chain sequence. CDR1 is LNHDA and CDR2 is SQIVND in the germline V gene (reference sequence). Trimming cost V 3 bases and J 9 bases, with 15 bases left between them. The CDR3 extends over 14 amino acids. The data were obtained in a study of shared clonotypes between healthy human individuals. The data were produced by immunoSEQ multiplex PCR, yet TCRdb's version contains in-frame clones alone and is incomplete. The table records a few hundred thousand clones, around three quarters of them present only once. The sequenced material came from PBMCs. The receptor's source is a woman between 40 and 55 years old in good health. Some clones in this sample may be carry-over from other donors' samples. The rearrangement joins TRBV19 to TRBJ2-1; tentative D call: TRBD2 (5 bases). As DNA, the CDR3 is TGTGCCAGTAGTATTGGCGGGTTCCGGGGTGAGCAGTTCTTC. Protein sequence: CASSIGGFRGEQFF.